Listed below are T cell receptor beta chains from one sample, sequenced in a study of PD-L1 blockade in urothelial cancer. TCRdb keeps only in-frame clones here, not all; method: immunoSEQ multiplex PCR. Of tens of thousands of clones in the sample, roughly 86% were seen once. This specimen consisted of PBMCs, obtained around atezolizumab (anti-PD-L1) treatment. All receptors derive from a man in his 60s with urothelial cancer. Both conserved end residues are part of each CDR3. A D gene is named only where the DNA matches it firmly. Clone size, where shown, is once, few, many, or a class for clones that have expanded.

v_gene,d_gene,len,j_gene,abundance,CDR3nt,CDR3aa
TRBV9,-,19,TRBJ2-3,-,TGTGCCAGCAGCGTAGCTGCCCCTAAGCCGGGGGGCTTGGCAGATACGCAGTATTTT,CASSVAAPKPGGLADTQYF
TRBV29-1,-,12,TRBJ2-7,-,TGCAGCGTCCGTTTTTTGAGTCACGAGCAGTACTTC,CSVRFLSHEQYF
TRBV30,-,13,TRBJ2-7,-,TGTGCCTGGTCCCGGGACACGACCTACGAGCAGTACTTC,CAWSRDTTYEQYF
TRBV2,TRBD2,13,TRBJ2-7,-,TGTGCCACCGGGGGGGTGAGTTTTTACGAGCAGTACTTC,CATGGVSFYEQYF
TRBV5-1,TRBD2,18,TRBJ2-1,few,TGCGCCAGCAGCTCTACAAGTCCCAGCGGGGGTTCTTACAATGAGCAGTTCTTC,CASSSTSPSGGSYNEQFF
TRBV5-1,TRBD2,17,TRBJ2-1,once,TGCGCCAGCAGCTGGAAAAATAGCGGGAGTCCCTACAATGAGCAGTTCTTC,CASSWKNSGSPYNEQFF
TRBV28,-,15,TRBJ2-1,-,TGTGCCAGCAAACAGGGAATTAGCTCCTACAATGAGCAGTTCTTC,CASKQGISSYNEQFF
TRBV7-2,-,12,TRBJ1-5,-,TGTGCCAGCACTAATAGCAATCAGCCCCAGCATTTT,CASTNSNQPQHF
TRBV21-1,-,17,TRBJ2-7,-,TGTGCCAGCAGCAAAGTCTTAGGACTACCCAAGACCTACGAGCAGTACTTC,CASSKVLGLPKTYEQYF
TRBV5-5,TRBD1,16,TRBJ1-2,-,TGTGCCAGCAGCGGATCCGGGACAGAGAATCTCTATGGCTACACCTTC,CASSGSGTENLYGYTF
TRBV2,-,15,TRBJ1-5,-,TGTGCCAGCAGTTTAGGGGAATATAGCAATCAGCCCCAGCATTTT,CASSLGEYSNQPQHF
TRBV7-3,TRBD1,15,TRBJ2-2,-,TGTGCCAGCAGCTTTGGTACAGGGGGCTTTGGGGAGCTGTTTTTT,CASSFGTGGFGELFF
TRBV6-1,-,12,TRBJ1-5,-,TGTGCCAGCAGTGGAGGGAATCAGCCCCAGCATTTT,CASSGGNQPQHF
TRBV7-9,TRBD1,16,TRBJ1-6,-,TGTGCCAGCAGCTCAGGGACAGGGGCGCTCAATTCACCCCTCCACTTT,CASSSGTGALNSPLHF
TRBV6-1,TRBD1,16,TRBJ1-5,-,TGTGCCAGCAGTGCGGACAGGGGCTATAGCAATCAGCCCCAGCATTTT,CASSADRGYSNQPQHF
TRBV21-1,-,20,TRBJ2-5,-,TGTGCCAGCAGCAAAAAGTCGGGGACTAGCGGGGGTGAATATCAAGAGACCCAGTACTTC,CASSKKSGTSGGEYQETQYF
TRBV6-5,-,11,TRBJ2-1,-,TGTGCCAGCAGTTACGGCAGGGAACAGTTCTTC,CASSYGREQFF
TRBV4-1,-,14,TRBJ1-4,-,TGCGCCAGCAGCCAATTAACAACTAATGAAAAACTGTTTTTT,CASSQLTTNEKLFF
TRBV29-1,TRBD1,12,TRBJ1-1,-,TGCAGCGTCCGACAGGGGACTGGTGAAGCTTTCTTT,CSVRQGTGEAFF
TRBV18,-,14,TRBJ1-1,-,TGTGCCAGCTCACCAATAGGGGTCGGCACTGAAGCTTTCTTT,CASSPIGVGTEAFF
TRBV7-2,TRBD1,16,TRBJ1-2,-,TGTGCCAGCAGCTTAGGGGGGGTGGGACAGCCCTATGGCTACACCTTC,CASSLGGVGQPYGYTF
TRBV6-1,TRBD1,15,TRBJ2-7,-,TGTGCCAGCAGTTCGCGACAGGGAAACTCCTACGAGCAGTACTTC,CASSSRQGNSYEQYF
TRBV4-3,-,15,TRBJ2-2,-,TGCGCCAGCAGCCAAGTCCGGGTTAACACCGGGGAGCTGTTTTTT,CASSQVRVNTGELFF
TRBV4-1,-,13,TRBJ1-5,few,TGCGCCAGCAGCCAAGTCCCCACCGGGCCCCAGCATTTT,CASSQVPTGPQHF
TRBV5-4,-,11,TRBJ2-5,-,TGTGCCAGCAGCTCCCGGGAGACCCAGTACTTC,CASSSRETQYF
TRBV10-3,-,14,TRBJ1-3,-,TGTGCCATCAGTGAGGAGGTTGACGGAAACACCATATATTTT,CAISEEVDGNTIYF
TRBV9,-,16,TRBJ1-1,-,TGTGCCAGCAGCGTAGGAGGTTGGAGGGGGAACACTGAAGCTTTCTTT,CASSVGGWRGNTEAFF
TRBV5-1,TRBD2,15,TRBJ2-7,once,TGCGCCAGCAGGATGGGACTAGCGGGATCTTACGAGCAGTACTTC,CASRMGLAGSYEQYF
TRBV7-8,-,14,TRBJ1-1,-,TGTGCCAGCAGCTTAGGGACAGCTACCACTGAAGCTTTCTTT,CASSLGTATTEAFF
TRBV6-5,-,15,TRBJ1-2,-,TGTGCCAGCAGTTACTCGGACAGAGCTAACTATGGCTACACCTTC,CASSYSDRANYGYTF
TRBV6-1,-,15,TRBJ1-5,-,TGTGCCAGCAGCTCCGGAGTAGGAAGCAATCAGCCCCAGCATTTT,CASSSGVGSNQPQHF
TRBV29-1,TRBD1,15,TRBJ1-1,-,TGCAGCGTTGAAACGGCGGGTCAGGGGGACACTGAAGCTTTCTTT,CSVETAGQGDTEAFF
TRBV18,-,13,TRBJ1-2,-,TGTGCCAGCTCACCAGAGACGGGCTATGGCTACACCTTC,CASSPETGYGYTF
TRBV7-3,-,13,TRBJ2-7,-,TGTGCCAGCAGCTTAATTGGCGGGTACGAGCAGTACTTC,CASSLIGGYEQYF
TRBV5-1,-,15,TRBJ2-3,-,TGCGCCAGCAGCTTGGTTCGGGGGAGCACAGATACGCAGTATTTT,CASSLVRGSTDTQYF
TRBV28,TRBD1,13,TRBJ2-2,-,TGTGCCAGCAGGTACAGGGGGTTTGGGGAGCTGTTTTTT,CASRYRGFGELFF
TRBV5-1,-,13,TRBJ1-4,-,TGCGCCAGCAGCATCCAAGAGAATGAAAAACTGTTTTTT,CASSIQENEKLFF
TRBV7-6,-,16,TRBJ2-7,-,TGTGCCAGCAGCTTTATTTCTCAGGGGCCCTCCTACGAGCAGTACTTC,CASSFISQGPSYEQYF
TRBV29-1,-,12,TRBJ2-4,-,TGCAGCGTACCCGAACTCGGCGGCATTCAGTACTTC,CSVPELGGIQYF
TRBV27,TRBD2,15,TRBJ2-1,-,TGTGCCAGCAGTCGGGGAGGGCTAGCGGGACGTGAGCAGTTCTTC,CASSRGGLAGREQFF
TRBV2,-,11,TRBJ1-2,-,TGTGCCAGCAGTGATCAGTATGGCTACACCTTC,CASSDQYGYTF
TRBV5-6,TRBD1,17,TRBJ2-4,-,TGTGCCAGCAGCCCGCTGGGACAGGGGGCGGCCAAAAACATTCAGTACTTC,CASSPLGQGAAKNIQYF
TRBV11-3,TRBD2,15,TRBJ2-1,-,TGTGCCAGCAGCTTACTAGCGGGAGGGCCTGGTGAGCAGTTCTTC,CASSLLAGGPGEQFF
TRBV4-2,-,16,TRBJ2-3,-,TGTGCCAGCAGCCAAGTTCGAGGACAGAGGACAGATACGCAGTATTTT,CASSQVRGQRTDTQYF
TRBV5-6,-,14,TRBJ1-5,-,TGTGCCAGCAGCTCAGTCCACAGTTATCAGCCCCAGCATTTT,CASSSVHSYQPQHF
TRBV4-1,TRBD1,17,TRBJ1-6,-,TGCGCCAGCAGCCAACCGCTTCGAACAGGGGTGGGCTCACCCCTCCACTTT,CASSQPLRTGVGSPLHF
TRBV18,-,13,TRBJ2-1,large,TGTGCCAGCTCACCGACAACCTACAATGAGCAGTTCTTC,CASSPTTYNEQFF
TRBV4-1,-,12,TRBJ2-7,-,TGCGCCAGCAGCCATGACAGCTACGAGCAGTACTTC,CASSHDSYEQYF
TRBV15,TRBD1,16,TRBJ2-1,-,TGTGCCACCAGCAGAGATCGACAGGGGGGCTACAATGAGCAGTTCTTC,CATSRDRQGGYNEQFF
TRBV9,-,13,TRBJ2-2,-,TGTGCCAGCAGTTGGGCCATCACCGGGGAGCTGTTTTTT,CASSWAITGELFF
TRBV14,-,15,TRBJ2-3,-,TGTGCCAGCAGCCCCCCCCGGACAACCACAGATACGCAGTATTTT,CASSPPRTTTDTQYF